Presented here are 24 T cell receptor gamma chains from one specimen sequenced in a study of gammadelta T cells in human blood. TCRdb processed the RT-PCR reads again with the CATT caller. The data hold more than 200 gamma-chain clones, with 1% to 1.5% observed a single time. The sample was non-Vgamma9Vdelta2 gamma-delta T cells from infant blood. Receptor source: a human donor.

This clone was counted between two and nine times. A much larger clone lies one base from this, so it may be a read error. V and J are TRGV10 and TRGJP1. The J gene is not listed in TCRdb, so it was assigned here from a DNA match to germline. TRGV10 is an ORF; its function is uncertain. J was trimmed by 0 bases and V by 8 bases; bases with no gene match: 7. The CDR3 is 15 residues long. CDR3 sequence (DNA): TGTGCTGCGTGGGATGCGGATACCACTGGTTGGTTCAAGATATTT. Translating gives CAAWDADTTGWFKIF.

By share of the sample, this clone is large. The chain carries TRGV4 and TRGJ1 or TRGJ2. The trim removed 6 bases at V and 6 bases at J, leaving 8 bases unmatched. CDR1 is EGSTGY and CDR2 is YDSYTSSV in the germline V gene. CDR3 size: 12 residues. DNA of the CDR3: TGTGCCACCTGGCTCCCCCCTTATAAGAAACTCTTT. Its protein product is CATWLPPYKKLF.

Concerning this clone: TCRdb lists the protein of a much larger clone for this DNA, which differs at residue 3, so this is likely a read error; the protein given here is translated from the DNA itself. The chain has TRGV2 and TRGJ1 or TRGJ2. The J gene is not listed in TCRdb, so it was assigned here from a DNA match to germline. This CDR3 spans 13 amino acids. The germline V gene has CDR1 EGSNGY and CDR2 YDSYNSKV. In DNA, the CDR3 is TGTGCCAACTGGGACGGCTGGGGTTATAAGAAACTCTTT. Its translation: CANWDGWGYKKLF.

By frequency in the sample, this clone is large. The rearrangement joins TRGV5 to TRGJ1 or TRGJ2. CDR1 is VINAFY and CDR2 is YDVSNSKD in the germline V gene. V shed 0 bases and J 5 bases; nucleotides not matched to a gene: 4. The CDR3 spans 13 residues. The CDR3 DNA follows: TGTGCCACCTGGGACAGGCTGGATTATAAGAAACTCTTT. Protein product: CATWDRLDYKKLF.

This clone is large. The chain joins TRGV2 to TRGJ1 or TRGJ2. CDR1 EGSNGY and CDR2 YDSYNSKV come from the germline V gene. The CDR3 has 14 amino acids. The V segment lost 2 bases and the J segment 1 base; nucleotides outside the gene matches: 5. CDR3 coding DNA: TGTGCCACCTGGGACGTAGTTAATTATTATAAGAAACTCTTT. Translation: CATWDVVNYYKKLF.

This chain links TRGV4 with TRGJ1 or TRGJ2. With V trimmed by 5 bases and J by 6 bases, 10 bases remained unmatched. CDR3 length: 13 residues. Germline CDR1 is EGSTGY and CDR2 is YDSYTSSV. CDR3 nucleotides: TGTGCCACCTGGGTCCCTCAGGGTTATAAGAAACTCTTT. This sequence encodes CATWVPQGYKKLF.

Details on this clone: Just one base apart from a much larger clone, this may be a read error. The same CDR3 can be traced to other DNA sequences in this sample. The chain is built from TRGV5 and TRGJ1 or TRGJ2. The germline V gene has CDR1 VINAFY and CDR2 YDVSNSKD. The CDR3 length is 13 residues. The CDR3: CATWDTTYYKKLF. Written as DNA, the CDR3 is TGTGCCACATGGGACACGACTTATTATAAGAAACTCTTT.

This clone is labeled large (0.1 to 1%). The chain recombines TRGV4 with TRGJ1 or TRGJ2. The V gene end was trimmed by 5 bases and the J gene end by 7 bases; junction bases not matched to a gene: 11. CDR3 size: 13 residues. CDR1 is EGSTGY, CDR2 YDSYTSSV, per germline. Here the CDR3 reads CATWGPLSYKKLF. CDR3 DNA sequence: TGTGCCACCTGGGGTCCCTTATCCTATAAGAAACTCTTT.

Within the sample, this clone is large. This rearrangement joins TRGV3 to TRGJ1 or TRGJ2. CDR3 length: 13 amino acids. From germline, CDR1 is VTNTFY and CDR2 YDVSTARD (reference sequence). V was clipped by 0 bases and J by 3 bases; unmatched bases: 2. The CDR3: CATWDRGYYKKLF. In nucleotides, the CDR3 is TGTGCCACCTGGGACAGGGGTTATTATAAGAAACTCTTT.

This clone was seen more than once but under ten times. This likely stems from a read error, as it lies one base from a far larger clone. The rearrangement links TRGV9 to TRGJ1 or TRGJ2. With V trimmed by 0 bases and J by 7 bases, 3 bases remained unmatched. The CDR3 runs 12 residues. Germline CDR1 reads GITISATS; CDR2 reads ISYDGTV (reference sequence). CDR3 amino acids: CALWEVQYKKLF. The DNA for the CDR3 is TGTGCCTTGTGGGAGGTGCAGTATAAGAAACTCTTT.

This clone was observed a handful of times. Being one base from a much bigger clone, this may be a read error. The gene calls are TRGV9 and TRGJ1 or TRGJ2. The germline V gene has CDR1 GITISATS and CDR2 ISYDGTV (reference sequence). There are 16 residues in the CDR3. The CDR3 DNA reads TGTGCATTGTGGGAGGTGCCCAGCTTCAATTATTATAAGAAACTCTTT. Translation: CALWEVPSFNYYKKLF.

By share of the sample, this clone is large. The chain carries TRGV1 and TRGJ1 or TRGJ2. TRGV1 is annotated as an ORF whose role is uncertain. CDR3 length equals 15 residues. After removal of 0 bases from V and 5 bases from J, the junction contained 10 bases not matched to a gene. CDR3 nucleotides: TGTGCCACCTGGGACAGGCCCATTATTCATTATAAGAAACTCTTT. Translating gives CATWDRPIIHYKKLF.

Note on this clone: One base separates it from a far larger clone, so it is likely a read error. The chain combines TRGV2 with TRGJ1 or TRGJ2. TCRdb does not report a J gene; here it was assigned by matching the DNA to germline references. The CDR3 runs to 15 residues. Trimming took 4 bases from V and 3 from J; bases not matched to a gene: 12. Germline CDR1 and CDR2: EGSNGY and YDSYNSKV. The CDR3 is CATWEGLIGYYKKLF. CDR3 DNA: TGTGCCACCTGGGAAGGGCTGATCGGTTATTATAAGAAACTCTTT.

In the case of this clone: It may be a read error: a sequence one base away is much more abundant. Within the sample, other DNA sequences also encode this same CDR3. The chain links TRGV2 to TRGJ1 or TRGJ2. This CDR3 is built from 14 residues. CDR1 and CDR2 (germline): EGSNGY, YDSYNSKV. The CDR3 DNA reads TGTGCCACATGGGACGGGCAGGATTATTATAAGAAACTCTTT. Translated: CATWDGQDYYKKLF.

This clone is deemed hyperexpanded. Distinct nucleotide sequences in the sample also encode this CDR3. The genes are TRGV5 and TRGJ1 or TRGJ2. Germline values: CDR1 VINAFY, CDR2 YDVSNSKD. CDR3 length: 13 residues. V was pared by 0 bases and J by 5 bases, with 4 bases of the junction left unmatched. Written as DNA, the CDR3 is TGTGCCACCTGGGACAGGCTGAATTATAAGAAACTCTTT. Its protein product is CATWDRLNYKKLF.

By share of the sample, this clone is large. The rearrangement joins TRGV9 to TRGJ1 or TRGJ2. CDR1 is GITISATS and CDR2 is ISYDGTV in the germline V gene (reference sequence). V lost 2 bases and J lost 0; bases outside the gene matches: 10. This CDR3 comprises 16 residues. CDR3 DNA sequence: TGTGCCTTGTGGGAGGCGAGCCCCCTGAATTATTATAAGAAACTCTTT. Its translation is CALWEASPLNYYKKLF.

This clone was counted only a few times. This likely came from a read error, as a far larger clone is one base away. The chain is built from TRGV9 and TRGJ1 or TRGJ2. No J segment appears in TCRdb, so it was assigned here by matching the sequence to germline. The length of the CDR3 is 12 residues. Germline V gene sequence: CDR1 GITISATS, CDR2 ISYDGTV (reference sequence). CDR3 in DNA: TGTGCATTGTGGGAGCTGGCCTGTAAGAAACTCTTT. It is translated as CALWELACKKLF.

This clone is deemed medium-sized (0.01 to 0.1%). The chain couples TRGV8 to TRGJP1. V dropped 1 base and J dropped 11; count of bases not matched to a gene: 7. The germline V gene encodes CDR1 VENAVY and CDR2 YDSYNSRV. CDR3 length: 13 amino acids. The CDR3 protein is CATWDSLGWFKIF. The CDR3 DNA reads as TGTGCCACCTGGGATAGCTTGGGGTGGTTCAAGATATTT.

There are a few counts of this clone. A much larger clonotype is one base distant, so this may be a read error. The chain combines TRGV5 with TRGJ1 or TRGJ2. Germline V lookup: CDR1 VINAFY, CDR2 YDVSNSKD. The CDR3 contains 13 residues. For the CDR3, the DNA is TGTGCCAACTGGACTCCGATTTATTATAAGAAACTCTTT. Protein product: CANWTPIYYKKLF.

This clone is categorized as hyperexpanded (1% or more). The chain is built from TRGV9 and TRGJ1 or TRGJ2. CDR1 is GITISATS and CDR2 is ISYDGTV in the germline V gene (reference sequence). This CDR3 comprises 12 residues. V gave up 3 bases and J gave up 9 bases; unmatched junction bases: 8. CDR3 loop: CALWELACKKLF. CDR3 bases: TGTGCCTTGTGGGAGCTGGCCTGTAAGAAACTCTTT.

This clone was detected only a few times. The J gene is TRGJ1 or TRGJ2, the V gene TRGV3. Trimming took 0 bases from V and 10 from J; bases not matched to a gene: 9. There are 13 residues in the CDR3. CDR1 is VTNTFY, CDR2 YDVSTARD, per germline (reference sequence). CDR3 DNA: TGTGCCACCTGGGACAGGCGCCCGATGAAGAAACTCTTT. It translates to CATWDRRPMKKLF.

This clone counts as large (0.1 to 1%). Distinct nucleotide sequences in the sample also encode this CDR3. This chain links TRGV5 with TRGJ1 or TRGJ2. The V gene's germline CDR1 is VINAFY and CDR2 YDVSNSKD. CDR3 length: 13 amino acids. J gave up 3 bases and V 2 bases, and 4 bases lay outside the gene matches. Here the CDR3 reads CATWDTTYYKKLF. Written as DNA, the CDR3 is TGTGCCACCTGGGACACGACTTATTATAAGAAACTCTTT.

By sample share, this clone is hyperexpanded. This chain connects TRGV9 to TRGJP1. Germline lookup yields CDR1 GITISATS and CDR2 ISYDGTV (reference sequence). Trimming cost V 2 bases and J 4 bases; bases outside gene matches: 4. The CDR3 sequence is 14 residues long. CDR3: CALWEEFTGWFKIF. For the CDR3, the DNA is TGTGCCTTGTGGGAGGAATTCACTGGTTGGTTCAAGATATTT.

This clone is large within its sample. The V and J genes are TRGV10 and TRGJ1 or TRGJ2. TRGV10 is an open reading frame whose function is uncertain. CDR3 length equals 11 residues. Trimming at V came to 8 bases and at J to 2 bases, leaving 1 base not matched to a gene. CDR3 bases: TGTGCTGCGTGGGATTATTATAAGAAACTCTTT. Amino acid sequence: CAAWDYYKKLF.